This is a list of T cell receptor beta chains from one sample in a study of blood T cell repertoires in COVID-19. Using immunoSEQ multiplex PCR, the repertoire was profiled, and TCRdb retains in-frame clones only, with some absent. Of about 210,000 clones in the sample, more than 85% were seen once. The sample taken for sequencing was peripheral blood. These receptors all come from a man aged 35 to 55 with acute or convalescent COVID-19. Both conserved end residues are part of each CDR3. The order of the fields is J gene, D gene, clone size, V gene, CDR3 DNA, CDR3 protein. The D gene is left open where the match is weak. Part of the rows lack a size; the others show once, few, many or a class for expanded clones.

TRBJ2-1 TRBD1 - TRBV30 TGTGCCTGGAATGTAATCAGGGGGCTGGGGAATGAGCAGTTCTTC CAWNVIRGLGNEQFF
TRBJ1-3 - once TRBV14 TGTGCCAGCAGCGCGGGCACAGGGAGAGGAAACACCATATATTTT CASSAGTGRGNTIYF
TRBJ2-7 TRBD2 - TRBV18 TGTGCCAGCTCACCACCGAGCGGGGGAGTCTCCTACGAGCAGTACTTC CASSPPSGGVSYEQYF
TRBJ1-1 - - TRBV5-4 TGTGCCAGCAGCCCCGCCGGGGGGACAAGACCTGAAGCTTTCTTT CASSPAGGTRPEAFF
TRBJ2-1 - few TRBV27 TGTGCCAGCAGTCCCGCCGGCCCGACAGGCCCCCAGGCTGAGCAGTTCTTC CASSPAGPTGPQAEQFF
TRBJ2-7 - - TRBV29-1 TGCAGCGTTGACTCGGGACTCCCCTCCTACGAGCAGTACTTC CSVDSGLPSYEQYF
TRBJ1-2 TRBD1 once TRBV11-2 TGTGCCAGCAGCTTACTCCCGGGACAGGGGAGCCCTGGGTATGGCTACACCTTC CASSLLPGQGSPGYGYTF
TRBJ2-5 TRBD2 - TRBV10-3 TGTGCCATCAGTGAGTCCGCGGGGGGGCTAGAGACCCAGTACTTC CAISESAGGLETQYF
TRBJ2-5 TRBD2 - TRBV7-8 TGTGCCAGCAGCCCCCCCGGGGGGCAAGAGACCCAGTACTTC CASSPPGGQETQYF
TRBJ1-3 - - TRBV30 TGTGCCTGGAGTCGATTAAAGGGAGTTGGAGGAAACACCATATATTTT CAWSRLKGVGGNTIYF
TRBJ2-7 - - TRBV6-2/TRBV6-3 TGTGCCAGCAGTTACGACTACGAGAAGCAGTACTTC CASSYDYEKQYF
TRBJ2-7 TRBD2 once TRBV4-3 TGCGCCAGCAGCCAAGATAGGACTAGCGGCTACGAGCAGTACTTC CASSQDRTSGYEQYF
TRBJ1-2 - - TRBV7-8 TGTGCCAGCAGCTTAGCCACAGAACCGAAGGGCTACACCTTC CASSLATEPKGYTF
TRBJ2-7 - - TRBV9 TGTGCCAGCAGCGCCCACAGGGACGGCTCCTCCTACGAGCAGTACTTC CASSAHRDGSSYEQYF
TRBJ1-1 TRBD1 once TRBV14 TGTGCCAGCACACCAGGGGGCACTGAAGCTTTCTTT CASTPGGTEAFF
TRBJ1-1 - - TRBV19 TGTGCCAGTAGTATCCGGGCCGGGGGGGCGAGCACTGAAGCTTTCTTT CASSIRAGGASTEAFF
TRBJ2-1 TRBD1 - TRBV19 TGTGCCAGTAGTATAGTCCTACAGGGGGCTGGCTACAATGAGCAGTTCTTC CASSIVLQGAGYNEQFF
TRBJ2-7 TRBD2 - TRBV5-6 TGTGCCAGCAGCTCTACTAGCGACCTCTCCTACGAGCAGTACTTC CASSSTSDLSYEQYF
TRBJ2-3 TRBD1 - TRBV6-5 TGTGCCAGCAGTTGGACAGGGACAGATACGCAGTATTTT CASSWTGTDTQYF
TRBJ1-5 - - TRBV10-3 TGTGCCACCCGGGATAACGGGGGCAATCAGCCCCAGCATTTT CATRDNGGNQPQHF
TRBJ2-1 TRBD2 - TRBV19 TGTGCCAGTAGTATGACTAGCGGGGGGCGGGGCAATGAGCAGTTCTTC CASSMTSGGRGNEQFF
TRBJ2-3 TRBD1 - TRBV18 TGTGCCAGCTCACCGGGACAGGGGTTAAAAGATACGCAGTATTTT CASSPGQGLKDTQYF
TRBJ1-3 TRBD1 - TRBV30 TGTGCCTGGACAGGGGGCCGATCCACCATATATTTT CAWTGGRSTIYF
TRBJ1-4 TRBD1 - TRBV10-3 TGTGCCATCAGTGAGTCGCAGGGGGCCGGTGAAAAACTGTTTTTT CAISESQGAGEKLFF
TRBJ2-5 - few TRBV11-2 TGTGCCAGCAGCTCCGTGCGCGGAGGCGGTTTGGAGACCCAGTACTTC CASSSVRGGGLETQYF
TRBJ2-1 TRBD2 - TRBV19 TGTGCCAGTAGTCCAACTAGCGGGGGTGGTGATGAGCAGTTCTTC CASSPTSGGGDEQFF
TRBJ2-2 TRBD1 - TRBV2 TGTGCCAGCAGACGTCCGGGACAGGGAACCGGGGAGCTGTTTTTT CASRRPGQGTGELFF
TRBJ2-7 - - TRBV19 TGTGCCAGTAGTATCTCAGGAGGTGTGAAGGGAGCCTACGAGCAGTACTTC CASSISGGVKGAYEQYF
TRBJ2-5 TRBD1 - TRBV7-2 TGTGCCAGCAGCGCGGGGACAGGGACAAGAGGGACCCAGTACTTC CASSAGTGTRGTQYF
TRBJ2-7 TRBD2 - TRBV28 TGTGCCAGCAGCTCAGCGGGAGTTGCAACCTACGAGCAGTACTTC CASSSAGVATYEQYF
TRBJ2-2 - - TRBV9 TGTGCCAGCAGCTCTTCAGAGGGTTTCACCGGGGAGCTGTTTTTT CASSSSEGFTGELFF
TRBJ1-1 - - TRBV6-5 TGTGCCAGCAGTTTGGGGACTGGGGACACTGAAGCTTTCTTT CASSLGTGDTEAFF
TRBJ1-1 - - TRBV6-4 TGTGCCAGCAAGCCCACAGGCGTGCGAAACACTGAAGCTTTCTTT CASKPTGVRNTEAFF
TRBJ2-2 - - TRBV27 TGTGCCAGCAGCCGGTACACCGGGGAGCTGTTTTTT CASSRYTGELFF
TRBJ1-1 TRBD1 few TRBV6-5 TGTGCCAGCAGTCGGGACAGGGGGGCTGAAGCTTTCTTT CASSRDRGAEAFF
TRBJ1-6 - - TRBV5-4 TGTGCCAGCAGCTCTCGACAGAATAATTCACCCCTCCACTTT CASSSRQNNSPLHF
TRBJ2-6 - - TRBV9 TGTGCCAGCAGCACTGATACTGGGGCCAACGTCCTGACTTTC CASSTDTGANVLTF
TRBJ2-7 TRBD1 - TRBV30 TGTGCCTGGGGGACAGCGTACGAGCAGTACTTC CAWGTAYEQYF
TRBJ2-5 - once TRBV10-2 TGCGCCAGCAGCCTCGGTCGGCAAGAGACCCAGTACTTC CASSLGRQETQYF
TRBJ2-3 TRBD1 - TRBV9 TGTGCCAGCAGCGTCCGGGACAGGGTCCAAGATACGCAGTATTTT CASSVRDRVQDTQYF
TRBJ1-1 - - TRBV7-2 TGTGCCAGCAGCTTAAACACAGTAAACACTGAAGCTTTCTTT CASSLNTVNTEAFF
TRBJ1-4 - - TRBV27 TGTGCCAGCAGTTTGGGGGGAAAACTGTTTTTT CASSLGGKLFF
TRBJ1-2 - once TRBV15 TGTGCCACCAGCAGAGATAAGGTGACTGGTGCTGGCTACACCTTC CATSRDKVTGAGYTF
TRBJ2-3 - - TRBV5-1 TGCGCCAGCAGCTTGGCGGGACGTCGGGGGAGCACAGATACGCAGTATTTT CASSLAGRRGSTDTQYF
TRBJ1-5 TRBD1 - TRBV6-1 TGTGCCAGCAGTGACGGAGGGGGCAACAATCAGCCCCAGCATTTT CASSDGGGNNQPQHF
TRBJ2-1 - - TRBV3-1/TRBV3-2 TGTGCCAGCAGCCGACGAATAACCAGGGGCCCAAGCCCCCGGGGTGAGCAGTTCTTC CASSRRITRGPSPRGEQFF
TRBJ2-7 TRBD2 - TRBV5-4 TGTGCCAGCAGTCCCACGACTAGCAGCTCCTACGAGCAGTACTTC CASSPTTSSSYEQYF